Shown below are 2 T cell receptor beta chains from a single sample sequenced in a study of shared clonotypes between healthy human individuals. Sequenced by immunoSEQ multiplex PCR; TCRdb stores in-frame clones only, minus some. Of roughly 2 million clones listed, under 97% are singletons. Sequencing was performed on naive CD4+ T cells sorted from blood. The subset is: CD45RA+ positively selected. The receptor source for this set is a man aged 18 to 30 in good health.

The genes are TRBV18 and TRBJ2-7, with TRBD2 matching 8 bases. The CDR3 length is 16 residues. Trimming cost V 4 bases and J 4 bases; bases outside gene matches: 12. Germline CDR1 reads KGHSH; CDR2 reads LQKENI. The CDR3 is CASSRYDPGGGYEQYF. CDR3 DNA sequence: TGTGCCAGCTCACGATATGACCCGGGCGGGGGGTACGAGCAGTACTTC.

This chain links TRBV19 with TRBJ2-7; TRBD2 might be the D (6 bases). This CDR3 region has 15 residues. The V gene's germline CDR1 is LNHDA and CDR2 SQIVND (reference sequence). V was clipped by 4 bases and J by 2 bases, with 15 bases between them. The CDR3 loop reads CASSSPSPGAYEQYF. CDR3 coding DNA: TGTGCCAGTAGTAGCCCCTCGCCGGGGGCCTACGAGCAGTACTTC.